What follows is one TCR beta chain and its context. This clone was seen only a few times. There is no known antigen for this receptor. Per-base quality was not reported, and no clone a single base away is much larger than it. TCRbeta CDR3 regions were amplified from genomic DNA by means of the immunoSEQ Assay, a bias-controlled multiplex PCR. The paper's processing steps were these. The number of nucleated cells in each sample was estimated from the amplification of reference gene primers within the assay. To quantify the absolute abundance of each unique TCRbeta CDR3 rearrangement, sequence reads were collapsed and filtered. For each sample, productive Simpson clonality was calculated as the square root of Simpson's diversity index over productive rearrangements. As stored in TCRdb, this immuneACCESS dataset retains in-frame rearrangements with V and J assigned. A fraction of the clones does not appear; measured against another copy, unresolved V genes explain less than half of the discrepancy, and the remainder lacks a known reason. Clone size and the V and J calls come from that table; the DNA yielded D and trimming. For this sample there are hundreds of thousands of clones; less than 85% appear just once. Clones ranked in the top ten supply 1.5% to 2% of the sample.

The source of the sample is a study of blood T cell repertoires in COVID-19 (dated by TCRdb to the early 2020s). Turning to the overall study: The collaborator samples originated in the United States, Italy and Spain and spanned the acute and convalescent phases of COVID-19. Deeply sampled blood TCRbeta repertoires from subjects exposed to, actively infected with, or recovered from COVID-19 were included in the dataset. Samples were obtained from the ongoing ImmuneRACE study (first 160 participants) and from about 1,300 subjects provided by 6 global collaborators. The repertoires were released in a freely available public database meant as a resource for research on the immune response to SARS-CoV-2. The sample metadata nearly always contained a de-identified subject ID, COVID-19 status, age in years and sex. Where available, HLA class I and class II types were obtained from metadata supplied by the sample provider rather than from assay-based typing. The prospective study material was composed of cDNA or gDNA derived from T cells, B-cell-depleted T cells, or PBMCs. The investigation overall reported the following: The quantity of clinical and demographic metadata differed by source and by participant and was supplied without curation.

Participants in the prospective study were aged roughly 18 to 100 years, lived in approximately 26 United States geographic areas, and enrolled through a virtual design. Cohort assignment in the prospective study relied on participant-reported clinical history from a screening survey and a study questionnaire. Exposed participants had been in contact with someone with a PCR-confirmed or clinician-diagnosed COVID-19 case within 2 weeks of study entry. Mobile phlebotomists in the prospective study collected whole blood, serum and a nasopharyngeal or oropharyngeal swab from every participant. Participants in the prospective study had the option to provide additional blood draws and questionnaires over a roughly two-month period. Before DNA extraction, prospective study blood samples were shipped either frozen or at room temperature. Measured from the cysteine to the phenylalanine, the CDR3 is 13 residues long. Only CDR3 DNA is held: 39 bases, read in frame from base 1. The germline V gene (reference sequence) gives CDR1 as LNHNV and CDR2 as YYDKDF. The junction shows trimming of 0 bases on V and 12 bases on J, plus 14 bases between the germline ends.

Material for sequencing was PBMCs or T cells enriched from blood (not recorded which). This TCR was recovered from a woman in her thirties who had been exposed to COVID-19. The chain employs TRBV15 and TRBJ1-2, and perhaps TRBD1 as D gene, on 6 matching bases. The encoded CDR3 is CATSRDIQGTHTF. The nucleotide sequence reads TGTGCCACCAGCAGAGATATACAGGGAACGCACACCTTC.